This TCR beta chain was recovered during a study of cytotoxic CD8 clonotypes in ibrutinib-treated CLL. Study in general: Of a cohort that held roughly eleven relapsed/refractory and 15 treatment-naive patients, 17 to 18 were IGHV unmutated. General study results and limits: Timing of sampling differed between sustained-remission and progressing patients.

Germline V gene lookup returns CDR1 LNHDA and CDR2 SQIVND (reference sequence). With 5 bases clipped from V and 3 bases from J, the junction kept 3 bases outside the gene matches. The CDR3 runs 14 residues. A note on this clone: Its antigen is currently unknown.

Sequencing used immunoSEQ multiplex PCR; TCRdb keeps in-frame clones, though not all of them. The repertoire holds about 160,000 clones, about 84% seen once, with about 4.5% in the top ten. This TCR was sampled from a human donor with chronic lymphocytic leukemia. The material sequenced was PBMCs, taken after 24 months of ibrutinib treatment. The rearrangement uses TRBV19 and TRBJ2-7, with TRBD1 identical over 11 bases. The CDR3 DNA follows: TGTGCCAGTAGTCCGGGACAGGGGGGCTACGAGCAGTACTTC. This encodes CASSPGQGGYEQYF.